One and the same sample provided the 21 T cell receptor beta chains below, sequenced in a study of a mutant IDH1 vaccine in newly diagnosed glioma. These receptors are not linked to any known antigen. Stated time point: week 47, end of study. Mutant IDH1 20-mer peptide, at 300 ug, made up each vaccine dose, with topical imiquimod. Libraries were prepared by immunoSEQ multiplex PCR; TCRdb keeps only in-frame clonotypes and omits some of them. The sample contains 84,000 or so clones, around four fifths of which appear only once. The input for sequencing was PBMCs, taken from a glioma patient whose treatment included an IDH1 peptide vaccine. The receptors originated from a man between 35 and 55 years old with glioma.

The rearrangement joins TRBV7-8 to TRBJ2-7; either TRBD1 or TRBD2 may supply D (5 bases each). Trimming removed 1 base at V and 5 bases at J, with 21 bases between. CDR3 length equals 17 residues. The V gene's germline CDR1 is SGHVS and CDR2 FQNEAQ. The CDR3 nucleotides are TGTGCCAGCAGCTTAGGGTTAACTGGGGACCTCCACCACGAGCAGTACTTC. Protein product: CASSLGLTGDLHHEQYF.

The J gene is TRBJ2-3, the V gene TRBV23-1; 12 nucleotides agree with TRBD2. TRBV23-1 is reported as an ORF; its role is uncertain. With 8 bases clipped from V and 1 base from J, the junction kept 13 bases outside the gene matches. CDR3 length: 18 residues. Here the CDR3 DNA reads TGCGCCAGCGATCCCGGGGGTACTAGCGGGAGGTGCACAGATACGCAGTATTTT. Translating it yields CASDPGGTSGRCTDTQYF.

In this sample, this clone turned up once. The gene calls are TRBV27 and TRBJ1-5; D gene unclear. V dropped 1 base and J dropped 7 bases, with 14 bases sitting between them. CDR1 is MNHEY, CDR2 SMNVEV, per germline (reference sequence). This CDR3 is built from 15 residues. CDR3 region: CASSLWGQHTQPQHF. The DNA for the CDR3 is TGTGCCAGCAGTTTATGGGGTCAACACACACAGCCCCAGCATTTT.

V is TRBV9 and J is TRBJ1-2, with TRBD1 as a possible D gene (5 bases). The germline CDR1 and CDR2 sequences are SGDLS and YYNGEE. The CDR3 length is 15 residues. The V and J ends lost 0 bases and 3 bases respectively, with 12 bases between them. CDR3 nucleotides: TGTGCCAGCAGCGTAGAAGGGACGGGTGACTATGGCTACACCTTC. Translated, it gives CASSVEGTGDYGYTF.

The CDR3 here is CASSPPGTGGIVYGYTF. CDR3 bases: TGTGCCAGCAGCCCCCCCGGGACAGGGGGGATCGTCTATGGCTACACCTTC. V gene TRBV7-2 combines with J gene TRBJ1-2; TRBD1 aligns across 11 bases. Germline CDR1 reads SGHTA; CDR2 reads FQGNSA. The CDR3 contains 17 residues. V shed 5 bases, J shed 4 bases, and the junction held 12 bases outside the gene matches.

The chain joins TRBV4-3 to TRBJ2-2, with 9 bases that match TRBD2. From germline, CDR1 is LGHNA and CDR2 YSLEER. This CDR3 is built from 17 residues. V lost 0 bases to trimming and J lost 7 bases; unmatched junction nucleotides: 9. For the CDR3, the DNA is TGCGCCAGCAGCCAAGAAGGCGGGAGGGCCTCGAGCGGGGAGCTGTTTTTT. It specifies CASSQEGGRASSGELFF.

This chain links TRBV7-2 with TRBJ1-2; D might be TRBD1 (5 bases). V was cut by 5 bases and J by 0 bases, with 10 bases left in between. Germline-derived CDR1 and CDR2 are SGHTA and FQGNSA. The CDR3 runs 14 residues. The CDR3 DNA is TGTGCCAGCAGCCCCGGAGGGGCTAACTATGGCTACACCTTC. Translated: CASSPGGANYGYTF. The complete variable domain, with remaining parts taken from reference TRBV7-2 and TRBJ1-2, reads GAGVSQSPSNKVTEKGKDVELRCDPISGHTALYWYRQSLGQGLEFLIYFQGNSAPDKSGLPSDRFSAERTGGSVSTLTIQRTQQEDSAVYLCASSPGGANYGYTFGSGTRLTVV.

The J gene is TRBJ2-2, the V gene TRBV5-6; 9 nucleotides agree with TRBD2. The CDR3 is 15 residues long. Germline V gene sequence: CDR1 SGHDT, CDR2 YYEEEE. The ends lost 5 bases at V and 6 bases at J; junction bases unmatched: 8. The CDR3 DNA follows: TGTGCCAGCAGGGAAGCGGGGGGCCTGCCCGGGGAGCTGTTTTTT. Its protein is CASREAGGLPGELFF.

Points on this clone: Other DNA sequences in the same sample also yield this CDR3. The CDR3 is CASSTGYTEAFF. DNA for the CDR3: TGCGCCAGCAGTACGGGGTACACTGAAGCTTTCTTT. V is TRBV5-1 and J is TRBJ1-1; unclear D gene. This CDR3 comprises 12 residues. V lost 5 bases to trimming and J lost 3 bases, with 8 bases between them. Per the germline V gene, CDR1 is SGHRS and CDR2 is YFSETQ.

The chain couples TRBV10-3 to TRBJ2-7; TRBD2 matches 10 bases. With V trimmed by 7 bases and J by 5 bases, 8 bases remained unmatched. Germline lookup yields CDR1 ENHRY and CDR2 SYGVKD. There are 14 residues in the CDR3. CDR3 coding DNA: TGTGCCATCATGGGGCTAGCGGGAGTTGACGAGCAGTACTTC. It is translated as CAIMGLAGVDEQYF.

The chain carries TRBV6-5 and TRBJ2-5; 8 bases are shared with TRBD1. V lost 10 bases and J lost 4; bases outside the gene matches: 14. Germline CDR1 and CDR2: MNHEY and SVGAGI. This CDR3 is built from 15 residues. CDR3 sequence (DNA): TGTGCCACCTCGACAGGGGCACGTTTAGGAGAGACCCAGTACTTC. This sequence encodes CATSTGARLGETQYF.

V gene TRBV7-2 combines with J gene TRBJ2-2; D is unresolved. V lost 2 bases and J lost 4, with 8 bases in between. CDR3 length: 14 amino acids. Per the germline V gene, CDR1 is SGHTA and CDR2 is FQGNSA. The CDR3 here is CASSLWVGTGELFF. CDR3 nucleotide sequence: TGTGCCAGCAGCTTATGGGTGGGCACCGGGGAGCTGTTTTTT.

This chain uses TRBV2 with TRBJ1-1; D ambiguous. The CDR3 length is 15 residues. CDR1 and CDR2 (germline): SNHLY, FYNNEI. Trimming removed 0 bases from V and 4 bases from J, with 12 bases in between. The CDR3, as DNA: TGTGCCAGCAGTGAAGCCCGGGCCCGTTCCACTGAAGCTTTCTTT. Translation: CASSEARARSTEAFF.

Note on this clone: At one of its ends the junction is not consistent with the germline gene, which may arise from a read error. The chain has TRBV6-5 and TRBJ2-7; a possible D gene is TRBD1 (6 bases). This CDR3 contains 14 residues. Germline CDR1 is MNHEY and CDR2 is SVGAGI. DNA for the CDR3: TGTGCCAGCAGTCCCACAGGGCCCCTTTGGGAGCAGTGCTTC. Its translation is CASSPTGPLWEQCF.

This chain joins TRBV19 and TRBJ1-5; TRBD1 matches at 8 bases. The CDR3 extends over 16 amino acids. Unmatched junction bases numbered 12, after V lost 4 bases and J lost 7 bases. Germline CDR1 LNHDA, CDR2 SQIVND (reference sequence). DNA for the CDR3: TGTGCCAGTAGTAGGGACCCAGGGGGCGCAGGACAGCCCCAGCATTTT. It is translated as CASSRDPGGAGQPQHF.

V is TRBV19 and J is TRBJ2-3; unclear D gene. The V end was cut by 3 bases, the J end by 0 bases, with 7 bases between. The CDR3 extends over 14 amino acids. The germline V gene encodes CDR1 LNHDA and CDR2 SQIVND (reference sequence). The CDR3 sequence: CASSISASTDTQYF. In DNA, the CDR3 is TGTGCCAGTAGTATTTCAGCCAGCACAGATACGCAGTATTTT.

This chain uses TRBV27 with TRBJ2-1; TRBD2 agrees at 8 bases. The CDR3 has 15 residues. Trimming removed 4 bases from V and 3 bases from J; junction bases left unmatched: 5. CDR1 is MNHEY and CDR2 is SMNVEV in the germline V gene (reference sequence). This CDR3 reads CASSYGGALYNEQFF. The CDR3 DNA reads as TGTGCCAGCAGTTACGGGGGGGCCCTCTACAATGAGCAGTTCTTC.

The rearrangement uses TRBV9 and TRBJ2-7; 7 nucleotides line up with TRBD2. The germline V gene has CDR1 SGDLS and CDR2 YYNGEE. The CDR3 is made up of 13 amino acids. Germline trimming cut 3 bases from V and 0 bases from J; bases unmatched to any gene: 0. CDR3 bases: TGTGCCAGCAGCGCTAGCGGCTCCTACGAGCAGTACTTC. Encoded protein: CASSASGSYEQYF.

The gene calls are TRBV5-1 and TRBJ2-1; weak D call: TRBD1 (6 bases). CDR3 length equals 15 residues. CDR1 and CDR2 from the germline V gene are SGHRS and YFSETQ. V was cut by 0 bases and J by 9 bases, with 16 bases left in between. The CDR3 DNA reads TGCGCCAGCAGCTTGGTGGCAGGGGAGTTCAGTGAGCAGTTCTTC. It is translated as CASSLVAGEFSEQFF. The whole variable domain, remainder taken from reference TRBV5-1 and TRBJ2-1, is KAGVTQTPRYLIKTRGQQVTLSCSPISGHRSVSWYQQTPGQGLQFLFEYFSETQRNKGNFPGRFSGRQFSNSRSEMNVSTLELGDSALYLCASSLVAGEFSEQFFGPGTRLTVL.

The CDR3 spells CASSQDGTGAGSGNTIYF. The DNA for the CDR3 is TGCGCCAGCAGCCAAGATGGGACAGGGGCCGGCTCTGGAAACACCATATATTTT. This chain links TRBV4-1 with TRBJ1-3; 10 nucleotides align to TRBD1. Germline values: CDR1 MGHRA, CDR2 YSYEKL. J lost 0 bases, V lost 0 bases, and 5 bases had no gene match. This CDR3 has 18 residues.

The chain is built from TRBV9 and TRBJ1-1, with D uncertain. CDR3 length: 12 residues. Germline V CDR1 and CDR2: SGDLS, YYNGEE. The V end was cut by 0 bases, the J end by 3 bases, with 3 bases between. This CDR3 is CASSVADTEAFF. In nucleotides, the CDR3 is TGTGCCAGCAGCGTAGCGGACACTGAAGCTTTCTTT.